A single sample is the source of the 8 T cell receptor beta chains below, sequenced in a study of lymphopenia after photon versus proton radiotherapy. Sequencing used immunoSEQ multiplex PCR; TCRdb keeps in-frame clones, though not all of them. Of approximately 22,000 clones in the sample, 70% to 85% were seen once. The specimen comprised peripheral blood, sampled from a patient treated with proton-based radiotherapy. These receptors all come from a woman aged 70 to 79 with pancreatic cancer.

The CDR3: CASSQDLMNTEAFF. As DNA, the CDR3 is TGCGCCAGCAGCCAAGATCTCATGAACACTGAAGCTTTCTTT. The V and J genes are TRBV4-1 and TRBJ1-1, with unresolved D. Trimming shortened V by 0 bases and J by 0 bases, and 5 bases separated the two germline ends. The V gene's germline CDR1 is MGHRA and CDR2 YSYEKL. This CDR3 spans 14 amino acids.

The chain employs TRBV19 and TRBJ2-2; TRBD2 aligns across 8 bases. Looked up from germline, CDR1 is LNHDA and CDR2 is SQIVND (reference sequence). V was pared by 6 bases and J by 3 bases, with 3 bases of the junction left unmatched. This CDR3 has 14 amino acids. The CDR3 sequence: CASSQREHTGELFF. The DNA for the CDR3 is TGTGCCAGTAGCCAGCGGGAGCACACCGGGGAGCTGTTTTTT.

The CDR3 here is CATSRQGKNEQYF. CDR3 nucleotide sequence: TGTGCCACCAGCAGACAGGGGAAGAACGAGCAGTACTTC. V is TRBV15 and J is TRBJ2-7; a possible D gene is TRBD1 (6 bases). The CDR3 sequence is 13 residues long. CDR1 is LNHNV, CDR2 YYDKDF, per germline (reference sequence). V lost 2 bases, J lost 5 bases, and 10 bases lay in between.

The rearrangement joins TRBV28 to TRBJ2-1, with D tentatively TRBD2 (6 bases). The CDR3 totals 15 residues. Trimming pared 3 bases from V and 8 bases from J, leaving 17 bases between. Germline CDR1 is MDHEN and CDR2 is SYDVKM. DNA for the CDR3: TGTGCCAGCAGTTTGTACAACGCCGGGGGAGATGAGCAGTTCTTC. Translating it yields CASSLYNAGGDEQFF.

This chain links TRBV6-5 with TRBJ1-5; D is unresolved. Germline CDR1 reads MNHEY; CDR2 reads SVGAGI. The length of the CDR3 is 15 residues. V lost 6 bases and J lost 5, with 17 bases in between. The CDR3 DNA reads TGTGCCAGCAGCCGAACCTTCCAGGCTGATCAGCCCCAGCATTTT. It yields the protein CASSRTFQADQPQHF.

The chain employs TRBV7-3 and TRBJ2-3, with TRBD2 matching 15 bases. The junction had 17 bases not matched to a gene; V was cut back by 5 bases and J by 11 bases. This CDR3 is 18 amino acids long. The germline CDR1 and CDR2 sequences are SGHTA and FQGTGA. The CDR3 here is CASSLTPVPGLAGGGQYF. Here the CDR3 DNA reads TGTGCCAGCAGCCTCACCCCTGTACCGGGACTAGCGGGAGGTGGGCAGTATTTT.

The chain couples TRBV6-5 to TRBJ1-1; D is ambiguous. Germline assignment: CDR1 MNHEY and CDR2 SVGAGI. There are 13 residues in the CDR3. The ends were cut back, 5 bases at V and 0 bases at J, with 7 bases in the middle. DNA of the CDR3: TGTGCCAGCAGTCTTCGGATGAACACTGAAGCTTTCTTT. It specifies CASSLRMNTEAFF.

As DNA, the CDR3 is TGTGCCAGCACCGCCCTAGCAGGACGGAGCAATCAGCCCCAGCATTTT. Translation gives CASTALAGRSNQPQHF. The chain couples TRBV2 to TRBJ1-5; D remains ambiguous. The CDR3 runs 16 residues. V was shortened by 7 bases and J by 1 base, with 17 bases between the two germline ends. Germline V lookup: CDR1 SNHLY, CDR2 FYNNEI.